Listed below are T cell receptor beta chains from one sample, sequenced in a study of T cell responses to AZD1222 COVID-19 vaccine. Measured with immunoSEQ multiplex PCR; TCRdb has only the in-frame clones, and not every one. The table includes 150,000 to 160,000 clones, about nine tenths detected once. Sequenced here: peripheral blood, sampled on day 0 of AZD1222 vaccination. The receptors were sampled from an adult in good health. Both conserved end residues are part of each CDR3. A D gene is named only where the DNA matches it firmly. The size of a clone is reported for some rows only, either as once, few or many, or as a class for expanded clones.

V gene	clone size	J gene	D gene	CDR3 protein	CDR3 DNA
TRBV6-2/TRBV6-3	.	TRBJ1-6	.	CASSNGQNSPLHF	TGTGCCAGCAGTAACGGACAGAATTCACCCCTCCACTTT
TRBV7-9	once	TRBJ2-7	.	CASSLDFVTRTPYEQYF	TGTGCCAGCAGCTTAGATTTTGTGACAAGGACTCCCTACGAGCAGTACTTC
TRBV28	once	TRBJ2-7	TRBD2	CASSCRDYRLTSYEQYF	TGTGCCAGCAGTTGTCGGGACTACCGGTTAACGAGCTACGAGCAGTACTTC
TRBV6-1	.	TRBJ2-2	TRBD1	CASSERGTGAVWELFF	TGTGCCAGCAGTGAGAGAGGGACAGGGGCCGTCTGGGAGCTGTTTTTT
TRBV28	.	TRBJ1-6	TRBD1	CASSLTGEYNSPLHF	TGTGCCAGCAGTTTAACAGGGGAATATAATTCACCCCTCCACTTT
TRBV28	.	TRBJ2-7	TRBD1	CASSLGTGRVNTYEQYF	TGTGCCAGCAGTCTCGGGACAGGGAGGGTCAATACGTACGAGCAGTACTTC
TRBV5-4	.	TRBJ1-6	.	CASSSGDSPLHF	TGTGCCAGCAGCTCAGGGGATTCACCCCTCCACTTT
TRBV4-3	.	TRBJ2-7	.	CASSQESGGPYEQYF	TGCGCCAGCAGCCAAGAAAGCGGAGGGCCCTACGAGCAGTACTTC
TRBV7-9	.	TRBJ1-1	TRBD1	CASSPTGEAFF	TGTGCCAGCAGCCCGACAGGGGAAGCTTTCTTT
TRBV7-2	.	TRBJ1-3	TRBD1	CASSLRGQGTGTGNTIYF	TGTGCCAGCAGCCTTAGAGGCCAGGGGACAGGCACTGGAAACACCATATATTTT
TRBV7-9	few	TRBJ1-5	.	CASSLGGERNQPQHF	TGTGCCAGCAGCTTAGGGGGAGAGCGCAATCAGCCCCAGCATTTT
TRBV19	.	TRBJ1-1	.	CASSSVEAFF	TGTGCCAGTAGTTCGGTGGAAGCTTTCTTT
TRBV12-3/TRBV12-4	.	TRBJ1-5	.	CASIRGLGQPQHF	TGTGCCAGCATCAGGGGCTTGGGTCAGCCCCAGCATTTT
TRBV30	.	TRBJ1-1	TRBD1	CAWRGDRRTEAFF	TGTGCCTGGAGGGGGGACAGGCGGACTGAAGCTTTCTTT
TRBV27	.	TRBJ2-5	TRBD1	CASSGTDEETQYF	TGTGCCAGCAGTGGGACAGACGAAGAGACCCAGTACTTC
TRBV7-2	.	TRBJ1-6	.	CASSVANNYNSPLHF	TGTGCCAGCAGCGTAGCCAACAATTATAATTCACCCCTCCACTTT
TRBV19	.	TRBJ2-7	.	CASSSPTDSYEQYF	TGTGCCAGTAGTTCTCCCACAGATTCCTACGAGCAGTACTTC
TRBV30	few	TRBJ2-3	.	CAWSVPGAGDTQYF	TGTGCCTGGAGTGTACCAGGAGCGGGAGATACGCAGTATTTT
TRBV6-4	.	TRBJ1-6	.	CASSDSGTSPLHF	TGTGCCAGCAGTGACTCGGGGACTTCACCCCTCCACTTT
TRBV24-1	.	TRBJ2-1	TRBD2	CATSDFSLAGNNEQFF	TGTGCCACCAGTGATTTCAGCCTAGCGGGGAACAATGAGCAGTTCTTC